These 21 T cell receptor beta chains were sequenced from one sample in a study of T cells in Graves' hyperthyroidism and ophthalmopathy. TCR beta CDR3 regions were amplified from RNA. Initially, a first-round RT-PCR of the TCR CDR3 employed the HTBI primer set. TCRdb passed the multiplex PCR reads through MiXCR, listing each CDR3 protein once. The sample lists a few hundred thousand distinct CDR3 sequences, about a sixth seen once, with about 45% in the top ten. Sequencing was done on a sample of blood. These receptors were taken from a middle-aged man with Graves' hyperthyroidism.

Regarding this clonotype: This may come from a read error, since a much larger clone is one base off. The gene calls are TRBV20-1 and TRBJ1-1, with no clear D. Between the trimmed V and J ends, which lost 3 bases and 6 bases, there was a span of 11 bases. The CDR3 sequence is 12 residues long. CDR1 and CDR2 (germline): DFQATT, SNEGSKA (reference sequence). The CDR3 DNA reads as TGCAGTGCTAGTGAGGGAGCGTCTGAAGCTTTCTTT. This codes for CSASEGASEAFF.

This clonotype was observed a handful of times. The genes are TRBV10-3 and TRBJ1-5; D not resolved. The CDR3 sequence is 13 residues long. V gave up 6 bases and J gave up 0 bases, with 6 bases separating them. Germline CDR1 and CDR2: ENHRY and SYGVKD. As DNA, the CDR3 is TGTGCCATCAGGTCCAATAGCAATCAGCCCCAGCATTTT. Translation: CAIRSNSNQPQHF.

In this sample, this clonotype turned up many times. This chain uses TRBV3-1 with TRBJ2-5; D ambiguous. CDR3 length: 12 residues. V lost 7 bases and J 2 bases, leaving 8 bases between the germline ends. Looked up from germline, CDR1 is LGHDT and CDR2 is YNNKEL (reference sequence). The CDR3 DNA reads TGTGCCAGCAACGAGCTTCAAGAGACCCAGTACTTC. Its translation is CASNELQETQYF.

This sequence joins TRBV9 and TRBJ2-5; D is undetermined. Looked up from germline, CDR1 is SGDLS and CDR2 is YYNGEE. V lost 3 bases to trimming and J lost 3 bases, with 12 bases between them. This CDR3 has 14 amino acids. The CDR3: CASSASPDEETQYF. Written as DNA, the CDR3 is TGTGCCAGCAGCGCAAGTCCCGATGAAGAGACCCAGTACTTC.

This clonotype has a count of ten or more. V gene TRBV7-2 combines with J gene TRBJ2-1; 9 bases are shared with TRBD2. V shed 2 bases and J 7 bases; nucleotides not matched to a gene: 12. CDR3 length equals 17 residues. CDR1 is SGHTA, CDR2 FQGNSA, per germline. CDR3 bases: TGTGCCAGCAGCTTAAGTACTGGCGGGGGGGCCGAGAATGAGCAGTTCTTC. Translated, it gives CASSLSTGGGAENEQFF.

This clonotype was observed many times. The rearrangement uses TRBV24-1 and TRBJ2-1, with TRBD2 matching over 8 bases. The CDR3 length is 16 residues. The junction had 8 bases not matched to a gene; V was cut back by 3 bases and J by 5 bases. The germline V gene has CDR1 KGHDR and CDR2 SFDVKD. CDR3 sequence (DNA): TGTGCCACCAGTGATCCCGGGACTAGTTCCAACAATGAGCAGTTCTTC. This encodes CATSDPGTSSNNEQFF.

In its sample, this clonotype was seen a few times. The CDR3 DNA sequence: TGTGCCAGCAGCATACAAAAACAGGGAATTCCAGAGACCCAGTACTTC. Amino acid sequence: CASSIQKQGIPETQYF. The chain has TRBV7-6 and TRBJ2-5; D possibly corresponds to TRBD1 (6 bases). This CDR3 has 16 residues. Looked up from germline, CDR1 is SGHVS and CDR2 is FNYEAQ. The V end was cut by 5 bases, the J end by 4 bases, with 20 bases between.

This clonotype was detected many times. The rearrangement links TRBV3-1 to TRBJ2-2; D not resolved. This CDR3 has 11 amino acids. The V and J ends lost 8 bases and 3 bases respectively, with 4 bases between them. The V gene's germline CDR1 is LGHDT and CDR2 YNNKEL (reference sequence). The CDR3 here is CASDHTGELFF. Written as DNA, the CDR3 is TGTGCCAGCGACCACACCGGGGAGCTGTTTTTT.

This clonotype appeared many times. The chain joins TRBV19 to TRBJ2-1, with 8 bases fitting TRBD2. The V gene end was trimmed by 6 bases and the J gene end by 4 bases; junction bases not matched to a gene: 8. The CDR3 runs 15 residues. CDR1 is LNHDA and CDR2 is SQIVND in the germline V gene (reference sequence). CDR3: CASSPTSGLYNEQFF. CDR3 nucleotide sequence: TGTGCCAGTAGCCCTACTAGCGGTTTGTACAATGAGCAGTTCTTC.

To note about this clonotype: This may be a read error: a much more frequent sequence differs by one nucleotide. The CDR3 bases are TGCAGTGCTATCATTGGACGGCAATATGGCTACACCTTC. It translates to CSAIIGRQYGYTF. This chain joins TRBV20-1 and TRBJ1-2; D ambiguous. The CDR3 contains 13 residues. CDR1 DFQATT and CDR2 SNEGSKA come from the germline V gene (reference sequence). Trimming shortened V by 4 bases and J by 5 bases, and 14 bases separated the two germline ends.

The table lists this clonotype with a few counts. The chain joins TRBV6-5 to TRBJ2-2; D gene unclear. Per the germline V gene, CDR1 is MNHEY and CDR2 is SVGAGI. This CDR3 has 15 amino acids. V shed 2 bases and J shed 4 bases, with 11 bases lying between them. The CDR3 reads CASSYTTTTTGELFF. The CDR3 DNA is TGTGCCAGCAGTTACACTACAACGACCACCGGGGAGCTGTTTTTT.

Points on this clonotype: A much larger clone differs from this one at a single base, so this may be a read error. This chain joins TRBV2 and TRBJ2-7; D might be TRBD1 (5 bases). The CDR3 covers 13 residues. Per germline, CDR1 SNHLY and CDR2 FYNNEI. The CDR3 sequence: CTSSGHSSYEQYF. The CDR3 DNA reads as TGTACCAGCAGTGGACACTCGTCCTACGAGCAGTACTTC.

This clonotype showed up many times. The CDR3 region has the DNA TGTGCCACCTCGCGGGAACTCAATCAGCCCCAGCATTTT. This sequence encodes CATSRELNQPQHF. This rearrangement joins TRBV11-2 to TRBJ1-5; D call uncertain. The length of the CDR3 is 13 residues. The germline gives CDR1 SGHAT, CDR2 FQNNGV. Trimming removed 10 bases at V and 3 bases at J, with 13 bases between.

The J gene is TRBJ2-2, the V gene TRBV7-3; possible D gene TRBD2, 5 bases. V was trimmed by 1 base and J by 2 bases, leaving 20 bases between them. In germline, CDR1 is SGHTA, CDR2 FQGTGA. CDR3 length: 19 residues. The CDR3 nucleotides read TGTGCCAGCAGCTTAAGAGGGCCGGAAGGGCCGCGTAACACCGGGGAGCTGTTTTTT. Translated: CASSLRGPEGPRNTGELFF.

At least ten counts were recorded for this clonotype. V usage is TRBV7-6 and J usage is TRBJ1-6; D is perhaps TRBD1 (5 bases). There are 16 residues in the CDR3. CDR1 and CDR2 from the germline V gene are SGHVS and FNYEAQ. V was shortened by 1 base and J by 7 bases, with 14 bases between the two germline ends. The CDR3 DNA reads TGTGCCAGCAGCTTAGAAGCAGGAGGGGAAAATTCACCCCTCCACTTT. It codes for CASSLEAGGENSPLHF.

This clonotype was seen many times. V is TRBV6-5 and J is TRBJ2-5; 7 nucleotides align to TRBD1. The CDR3 contains 16 residues. Trimming at V came to 0 bases and at J to 8 bases, leaving 12 bases not matched to a gene. The germline gives CDR1 MNHEY, CDR2 SVGAGI. The CDR3 reads CASSYSRRDSFGTQYF. In nucleotides, the CDR3 is TGTGCCAGCAGTTACTCGAGAAGGGACAGCTTCGGTACCCAGTACTTC.

This clonotype was seen repeatedly, ten times or more. The rearrangement uses TRBV20-1 and TRBJ2-1; TRBD1 matches at 11 bases. The trim removed 2 bases at V and 8 bases at J, leaving 8 bases unmatched. This CDR3 comprises 15 residues. Germline V gives CDR1 DFQATT, CDR2 SNEGSKA (reference sequence). The CDR3 reads CSARTRDRGGDEQFF. The CDR3 bases are TGCAGTGCTAGAACCCGGGACAGGGGGGGGGATGAGCAGTTCTTC.

This clonotype came up many times. The chain has TRBV5-1 and TRBJ2-5; D gene uncertain. The CDR3 contains 12 residues. V was pared by 1 base and J by 2 bases, with 3 bases between. The germline CDR1 and CDR2 sequences are SGHRS and YFSETQ. Here the CDR3 reads CASSLKQETQYF. The CDR3, as DNA: TGCGCCAGCAGCTTGAAGCAAGAGACCCAGTACTTC.

The rearrangement joins TRBV9 to TRBJ2-1, with 10 positions matching TRBD2. The CDR3 runs to 15 residues. The germline V gene has CDR1 SGDLS and CDR2 YYNGEE. V trimming: 0 bases; J trimming: 4 bases; junction bases outside the gene matches: 1. The DNA of the CDR3 is TGTGCCAGCAGCGTAGTGACTAGCGGGTACAATGAGCAGTTCTTC. Residues: CASSVVTSGYNEQFF.

This clonotype has a count of ten or more. V and J are TRBV7-8 and TRBJ2-4; D not resolved. The V gene's germline CDR1 is SGHVS and CDR2 FQNEAQ. Trimming left V 1 base short and J 2 bases short, with 12 bases between. The CDR3 loop spans 16 amino acids. CDR3 DNA sequence: TGTGCCAGCAGCTTAGGGACCGTTGTAACCAAAAACATTCAGTACTTC. Translating gives CASSLGTVVTKNIQYF.

This clonotype was detected a few times. The chain links TRBV6-1 to TRBJ1-2; no firm D call. The CDR3 contains 13 residues. In germline, CDR1 is MNHNS, CDR2 SASEGT. The V and J ends lost 6 bases and 3 bases respectively, with 11 bases between them. In DNA, the CDR3 is TGTGCCAGCAGCCGGTCGAAGTACTATGGCTACACCTTC. It yields the protein CASSRSKYYGYTF.